There are a few counts of the clone carrying this T cell receptor beta chain. Its antigen is still unknown. The authors reverse transcribed all of the isolated RNA, so sequencing captured expressed TCRB transcripts. The assay was immunoSEQ multiplex PCR, and TCRdb's table has in-frame clones only and misses some. The table lists 500,000 to 700,000 clones, around 16% of them singletons, with 0.07% to 0.095% in the top ten. The sample belongs to a study of beta chain features in type 1 diabetes. CD45RO/CCR7/CD25/CD127/CD95/CD27 staining was used to isolate CD4+ naive, central memory, regulatory and stem cell-like memory cells by sorting. Trimming took 5 bases from V and 2 from J, leaving 22 bases between them. There are 17 residues in the CDR3. Per the germline V gene, CDR1 is MNHEY and CDR2 is SMNVEV (reference sequence). Study findings and constraints: Patients' naive, central memory and regulatory TCRB repertoires appeared more alike than those of healthy donors.

Sequenced: naive CD4+ T cells from blood. V is TRBV27 and J is TRBJ2-7, with D tentatively TRBD2 (6 bases). The clonotype comes from a man between 18 and 29 years old in good health. CDR3 loop: CASSPTRVKGTPYEQYF. The CDR3 DNA is TGTGCCAGCAGTCCCACGAGGGTCAAAGGGACTCCCTACGAGCAGTACTTC.